The TCR beta chain described here comes from a study of shared clonotypes between healthy human individuals. The germline gives CDR1 SGHRS, CDR2 YFSETQ. The J segment lost 2 bases and the V segment lost 3 bases, leaving 3 bases of the junction unmatched. This CDR3 has 16 residues. The naive CD8 population came from CD45RO-negative cells selected for CCR7, without terminally differentiated effector memory CD45RA+ cells. General study results and limits: A handful of donors showed sharing of approximately 5% of naive CD4 clonotypes.

Clones were read by immunoSEQ multiplex PCR, and TCRdb kept only the in-frame ones, dropping some. Of about 590,000 clones in the sample, over 95% are singletons; the top ten hold approximately 0.1%. Notes on this clone: Its antigen is undetermined.

The specimen was naive CD8+ T cells sorted from blood. The TCR comes from a woman in her twenties or thirties in good health. The chain joins TRBV5-1 to TRBJ2-5, with 14 nucleotides matching TRBD2. Here the CDR3 reads CASSWGTSGRQETQYF. CDR3 bases: TGCGCCAGCAGCTGGGGGACTAGCGGGAGACAAGAGACCCAGTACTTC. Combining the CDR3 with reference TRBV5-1 and TRBJ2-5 gives the whole variable domain KAGVTQTPRYLIKTRGQQVTLSCSPISGHRSVSWYQQTPGQGLQFLFEYFSETQRNKGNFPGRFSGRQFSNSRSEMNVSTLELGDSALYLCASSWGTSGRQETQYFGPGTRLLVL.